This TCR beta chain comes out of a study of cytomegalovirus exposure and HLA in healthy donors (dated by TCRdb to about 2017). Some background on the complete study: According to an earlier analysis of a few hundred of the donors, some 180 million T cells yielded 90 million to 130 million unique TCR beta sequences and about 300 Gb of sequence data. An early release that covered about 640 HLA-typed donors contained approximately 300 gigabases of sequencing data and 70 million to 100 million unique TCR sequences. The genetic ancestry cluster associated with self-reported Caucasian donors included over 80% of the 398 genotyped donors. The study aimed to test whether cataloging public T cell receptors could reveal signatures of past pathogen exposure. The study used immunosequencing to profile the T cell repertoires of under 700 subjects and linked those repertoires to cytomegalovirus serostatus. Along with the approximately 700-subject first cohort, a separate validation cohort of over a hundred different subjects was used. To predict cytomegalovirus infection status, the study brought together high-throughput TCR immunosequencing, statistical association of individual TCRs with disease status, and machine learning. A later analysis re-analyzed previously published TCR beta repertoires from roughly 600 donors and added high-resolution HLA genotyping to study TCR occurrence patterns. In the later analysis, no new phenotypic data were used to find candidate immune exposures; instead, reliance was placed on TCR beta sequences and their occurrence across donors. In an earlier analysis of roughly 600 of the donors, high-throughput TCR beta sequencing was used to judge whether each TCR beta V gene segment behaved as functional or pseudogenic. Donor age, sex, ethnicity and CMV serostatus were collected together with the repertoire data. Genome-wide SNP genotypes for about 60% of the roughly 700 donors were used in a later genetic analysis, which treated that subset as a discovery cohort. All discovery cohort repertoires had been generated using a single sequencing platform. Class I and class II HLA loci were covered by the typing at four-digit resolution. Typing coverage differed by locus: A, B, C, DRB1 and DQB1 were typed in roughly 620-640 donors, DQA1 in 522, DPA1 in some 600, and DPB1 in 400 to 480. Roughly 5 DR-DQ haplotypes were handled as single units for association and clustering because linkage in the cohort was strong. On average, 235,054 unique TCR beta nucleotide sequences were sequenced per donor among 398 genotyped donors of the cohort, with about 17% of those sequences being non-productive. Study-wide findings and limitations: In a later analysis, TCR association rates were found to vary across HLA loci, with the most associated TCRs seen for DRB1 alleles and the fewest for HLA-C alleles. A group of highly shared sequence variants was considered likely to be a technical artifact of the sequencing pipeline. Most CMV-associated TCR beta chains appeared to be HLA-restricted in a later analysis, and the HLA associations seemed to be driven largely by CMV exposure. Roughly uniform sequencing depth across donors was assumed in presence/absence analyses, although this assumption may not hold. While some public TCRs were present in many individuals, most TCR sequences turned up only very rarely across donors. Because counts were too low, seventeen rarely observed V segments, including chromosome 9 orphons, were excluded from the earlier analysis of around 590 of the donors. In vitro tests confirmed that a few of the cytomegalovirus-associated TCR beta chains recognize cytomegalovirus antigens. For the cohort, immune exposure information was limited to CMV serostatus. Because some donors lacked HLA typing at each locus, the association tests relied only on the typed subset. The authors suggested that the approach could potentially be extended to other disease states and immunological phenotypes. In a later genetic analysis, a missense DCLRE1C variant was associated with V-gene and J-gene trimming of TCR beta chains, and the association was replicated in an independent cohort. According to a later analysis, parvovirus B19, influenza, CMV and Epstein-Barr virus appeared linked to several top co-occurrence clusters. A further reported finding was that TCR beta sequences accurately predicted the HLA-A and HLA-B alleles for most subjects in the first cohort. In this cohort, only TCR beta chains were sequenced, and detectable features were limited by the absence of alpha or paired-chain data. Correlated functional status among segregating V segments might be attributable to linkage disequilibrium, but an unknown experimental factor could not be ruled out. A later analysis associated 15,000 to 20,000 TCR beta sequences with specific HLA alleles at a false discovery rate of 0.05. Some IMGT-functional V segments, including TRBV6-2 and TRBV6-3, could not be distinguished by the 87-base-pair reads and were therefore excluded. Assigning TCR associations to individual alleles was difficult when HLA alleles, especially DR and DQ, strongly co-occurred. A later analysis found that HLA-associated TCR beta chains were more clonally expanded and had lower generation probabilities than equally common non-associated chains. Broadly in line with IMGT annotations, most TCR beta V segments showed up in productive rearrangements about 90% or about 30% of the time in an earlier analysis of around 550 of the donors. A later genetic analysis reported fewer N-insertions in productive TCRs among donors in an Asian-associated ancestry cluster than the roughly 670-donor mean. The study listed 150 to 200 TCR beta chains as associated with cytomegalovirus. In both the original and validation cohorts, the classifier was reported to diagnose cytomegalovirus status with high specificity and sensitivity.

Clipping removes 8 bases from V and 0 bases from J, with 5 as the unmatched junction base count. Per the germline V gene, ENHRY is the CDR1 and SYGVKD is the CDR2. The CDR3 measures 14 amino acids from cysteine to phenylalanine. The retained sequence is limited to the CDR3, 42 bases, with the frame set at the first base. The cohort was made up of about 610 healthy bone marrow donors. All cohort members were sampled while nominally healthy, although unrecorded immune exposures were likely present. The donor tested CMV seropositive, placing the donor among the 290 or so seropositive members of the cohort. Each donor provided a peripheral blood sample, and peripheral blood mononuclear cells were used for TCR beta sequencing. The Qiagen DNeasy Blood Extraction Kit was used to extract genomic DNA from the blood cell samples. A remark on this clone: Its cognate antigen has yet to be identified. Base qualities are not recorded, but no much larger clone differs from it by a single base.

The library was obtained by the immunoSEQ multiplex PCR assay. For the multiplex PCR, a mixture combining 60 forward primers for TCR Vbeta segments and 13 reverse primers for TCR Jbeta segments was used. The CDR3 region of rearranged TCR beta genes was amplified from genomic DNA by a multiplex PCR assay. The amplified TCR beta libraries were sequenced on the Illumina HiSeq System as 87-base-pair reads. In the authors' own workflow: A later analysis tallied roughly 78 million unique TCR beta chains across the 640 or so repertoires, and some 10 million of those chains were shared by two or more donors. Raw reads were error-corrected and collapsed into unique sequences with a nearest-neighbor algorithm that merged closely related sequences to remove PCR and sequencing errors. V, D and J gene segments were assigned by aligning CDR3 sequences to IMGT reference sequences. For a sequence to be retained, at least a six-nucleotide match to both a V gene segment and a J gene segment was required. Rearrangements were called productive when the CDR3 lacked stop codons and stayed in frame with V and J; all others were non-productive. Following IMGT convention, CDR3 was defined as the stretch from the second conserved V-encoded cysteine up to the conserved J-encoded phenylalanine. The earlier analysis of 587 of the donors excluded sequences that lacked an unambiguous match to a single V gene segment. In an earlier analysis of a few hundred of the donors, V segments were called functional above 56.7% productive rearrangements and were called segregating when the between-donor standard deviation exceeded 5%. To diagnose cytomegalovirus status from the catalog of TCR beta chain sequences, a statistical classification framework was built. In a later analysis, V and J genes were assigned by comparing TCR nucleotide sequences against IMGT/GENE-DB human TR gene sequences. A later analysis assigned CDR3 sequences and most-parsimonious VDJ recombination scenarios with the TCRdist pipeline. In a later analysis, each TCR beta chain was defined by its CDR3 amino acid sequence together with its V-gene family, and reads without a unique V-gene family were excluded. A later analysis removed several hundred highly shared, low-generation-probability nucleotide sequences to deal with suspected cross-contamination and a sequencing artifact. In a later analysis, a clonal expansion index was calculated for each public chain from normalized within-repertoire ranks of inferred template counts. A later analysis computed generation probabilities with a VDJ recombination model fitted to out-of-frame rearrangements, and checked the results against IGoR. A later analysis scored TCR-TCR, TCR-HLA and TCR-CMV co-occurrence with hypergeometric tests, applying a repertoire-size bias correction to TCR pairs. In a later analysis, false discovery rates were estimated by permuting HLA or CMV assignments 20 times. In a later analysis, co-occurring TCRs were grouped using DBSCAN, with TCRdist sequence similarity added in when clustering inside HLA-allele-positive subsets. Repertoires with fewer than 30,000 or more than 120,000 public chains were left out of co-occurrence clustering, as were about 5 repertoires with anomalous nucleotide sharing. In its TCRdb copy, this immuneACCESS table keeps in-frame sequences only and misses some clones. Where compared with another copy, unresolved V genes explain less than half of these, and the others have no known cause. Clonal size and the V and J genes are those of that table, whereas D and trimming came from the DNA. Here the sample has approximately 97,000 clones; approximately 72% occur a single time. The top ten clones comprise about 4% of the sample.

The chain is assembled from TRBV10-3 and TRBJ2-3; 7 bases in between match TRBD1. This receptor was obtained from a woman in her forties in good health and CMV-seropositive. Sequenced sample: PBMCs. Here the CDR3 is given as CAIGTAASTDTQYF. The DNA sequence is given as TGTGCCATCGGGACAGCGGCAAGCACAGATACGCAGTATTTT.